The sequence of this T cell receptor (beta chain) was determined in a study of blood T cells in healthy people across ages (dated by TCRdb to the mid-2010s). A note on the overall study: In model experiments, template switching captured about one uniquely barcoded TCR beta cDNA molecule for every two T cells. Two additional independent replicas of 1 million unique cDNA reads from the same blood draw were analyzed for two donors (one aged 18 to 30 and one aged 80 or older). The donors were split into four age groups: young (average about 16 years), middle-aged (about 40), aged (more than 60) and long-lived (about 82). Age-related changes in TCR beta repertoire diversity were measured in the study by deep sequencing normalized with unique cDNA molecular identifiers.

The donors were around 39 Caucasian individuals from Russia, aged roughly 6 to 100 years, who were systemically healthy. About 10 milliliters of peripheral blood were collected from each donor into EDTA-treated Vacutainer tubes. Ficoll-Paque density-gradient centrifugation was used to isolate PBMCs, with at least 6 million per sample. Total RNA was extracted from PBMCs with Trizol reagent, with at least 6 micrograms obtained per sample. For every donor, flow cytometry on a PBMC aliquot measured the percentage of naive CD45RAhigh/CD27high T cells. V lost 4 bases and J lost 0 bases; the stretch between them is 16 bases long. From the cysteine through the phenylalanine, the CDR3 covers 16 amino acids. The retained sequence is limited to the CDR3, 48 bases, with the frame set at the first base. The CDR1 and CDR2 encoded by the germline V gene (reference sequence) are DFQATT and SNEGSKA. Paper-wide results and their limitations: Because profiling used bulk unsorted PBMCs, naive and antigen-experienced compartments could not be compared conclusively. A strong correlation was found between observed TCR beta diversity and the percentage of naive T cells measured by flow cytometry. Donor CMV infection status was unknown, potentially confounding age-related changes in expanded clonotypes. Estimates of total diversity based on one million sequenced T cells were considered lower bounds and underestimates. The long-lived group showed more naive CD4+ T cells, fewer expanded clones and increased TCR diversity than the aged group, suggesting age selection. As age increased, observed TCR beta diversity per million T cells dropped in a roughly linear way, and a significant reduction was already evident by age 40.

Library creation used 5' RACE. This sample was sequenced with an Illumina HiSeq 2500. A second PCR of roughly 7 to 12 cycles was performed with a sample-barcoded 5' primer and a J-beta primer mix. A template-switch 5' adaptor carrying 12 random nucleotides introduced a unique molecular identifier onto each TCR beta cDNA molecule. Each sample yielded at least 2.5 million CDR3-containing paired-end reads. First-strand cDNA was synthesized from all RNA with the Mint cDNA synthesis kit, primed by a TRBC-specific oligonucleotide. Following uracil-DNA glycosylase treatment, a first 18-cycle PCR with universal primers M1SS and BC2_uni_R was performed on all cDNA. Per the source publication's procedure: Normalization of each sample was performed by random selection of 1 million high-quality reads, each carrying a distinct molecular identifier. Reads sharing molecular identifiers were discarded rather than binned into consensus sequences. CDR3 identification, clonotype clustering and error correction used MiTCR with a Q25 quality threshold and the strictest error-elimination algorithm. A nonparametric unseen species model with Euler transformation was used to estimate a lower bound on total TCR beta diversity. TCRdb itself trimmed the public reads at Q25 with fastp, ran MiXCR and retained productive beta chains. A single entry per CDR3 protein holds the most common genes and DNA from its merged rows. These V and J calls are TCRdb output, not the study's own analysis. The sample table lists roughly 800,000 distinct CDR3 sequences, around a quarter of them with a count of one. Roughly 9% of the sample belongs to the ten largest clones.

About this clonotype itself: Its target antigen remains unknown. The sample holds no much larger clone one base away, and base qualities are not on file.

These data also formed part of another study, on T cells of mothers and their children. The second study's paper adds: Nine systemically healthy Caucasian individuals served as donors, namely three mothers together with their six children. cDNA synthesis consumed the entire amount of extracted RNA, loaded at approximately 1.6 ug RNA in each 15 ul reaction. Sample barcodes and 2-4 random nucleotides were added via the M1S primer in the second PCR. Over 9 million TCR beta CDR3 reads came from each mother, compared with 2.5 million to 3.5 million reads from each child. TCR recombination output is similarly shaped by thymic selection in related and unrelated pairs, with a minor effect exerted by inherited differences. Related mother-child pairs always showed normalized repertoire overlap that was slightly higher than in unrelated mother-child pairs, though the difference was never significant. Persistent microchimeric T cell clones were not detected, at a sensitivity of 95 to 100 clones per million clonotypes. The study used deep NGS to compare TCR beta repertoires of mothers and children, seeking features distinguishing related mother-child pairs from unrelated individuals. The mean age was approximately 41 +/- 4 years for the mothers and about 12 +/- 4 years for the children. After adapter ligation was performed with NEBNext reagents, the libraries were sequenced on an Illumina HiSeq 2000 with 100+100 nt paired-end reads. Mother and child libraries were prepared a month apart and sequenced in separate runs to prevent cross-contamination. Between roughly 500,000 and 2,300,000 distinct TCR beta clonotypes were identified per donor. Naive TCR beta clonotypes were estimated from low-frequency clonotypes matched to each donor's FACS-determined naive share, without sorting.

This clonotype was obtained from a boy younger than 18 in good health. The sequenced material came from blood. The receptor chain draws on TRBV20-1 and TRBJ2-4, and perhaps TRBD2 as D gene, on 5 matching bases. The CDR3 region has the sequence CSAIPPGLVAKNIQYF. The DNA sequence is as follows: TGCAGTGCTATTCCTCCCGGACTGGTAGCCAAAAACATTCAGTACTTC.